The rows below give T cell receptor beta chains drawn from one sample of a study of T-cell memory formation after mild COVID-19. TCRdb re-called the 5' RACE reads through MiXCR, storing one row per CDR3 protein. The sample carries 140,000 to 150,000 distinct CDR3 sequences, 6% to 7% recorded once. The specimen sequenced was PBMCs or a T cell subset sorted from them (not recorded which). The source of these receptors is an adult woman who had mild COVID-19 (a few samples of this study predate the infection). Cell type and time point are not known. The CDR3 runs from the conserved cysteine through the conserved F or W. Each record gives: clone size, V gene, D gene, J gene, CDR3 protein, CDR3 DNA. A D gene is named only where the DNA matches it firmly. Some rows have no size entry. The others give once, few or many, or a class for an expanded clone.

clone size: many
V gene: TRBV20-1
D gene: TRBD1
J gene: TRBJ1-4
CDR3 protein: CSVSGRGTGGEKLFF
CDR3 DNA: TGCAGTGTTTCAGGACGCGGGACAGGGGGTGAAAAACTGTTTTTT

clone size: .
V gene: TRBV19
D gene: TRBD2
J gene: TRBJ2-5
CDR3 protein: CASSVRIAGEKETQYF
CDR3 DNA: TGTGCCAGTAGTGTCCGAATAGCGGGAGAGAAAGAGACCCAGTACTTC

clone size: many
V gene: TRBV20-1
D gene: .
J gene: TRBJ1-1
CDR3 protein: CSARVGGWDTEAFF
CDR3 DNA: TGCAGTGCTAGAGTGGGAGGGTGGGACACTGAAGCTTTCTTT

clone size: few
V gene: TRBV9
D gene: TRBD1
J gene: TRBJ2-7
CDR3 protein: CASSVEERTGKYEQYF
CDR3 DNA: TGTGCCAGCAGCGTAGAGGAAAGGACAGGGAAGTACGAGCAGTACTTC

clone size: .
V gene: TRBV10-3
D gene: TRBD2
J gene: TRBJ2-5
CDR3 protein: CAISDRAGGRRETQYF
CDR3 DNA: TGTGCCATCAGTGATCGCGCGGGGGGCCGCCGAGAGACCCAGTACTTC

clone size: few
V gene: TRBV28
D gene: TRBD2
J gene: TRBJ2-2
CDR3 protein: CASSSSRTSGSSGELFF
CDR3 DNA: TGTGCCAGCAGTTCATCCCGGACTAGCGGGAGTTCTGGGGAGCTGTTTTTT

clone size: few
V gene: TRBV5-1
D gene: TRBD2
J gene: TRBJ2-2
CDR3 protein: CASSRGGTSGSERTGELFF
CDR3 DNA: TGCGCCAGCAGCCGGGGCGGGACTAGCGGGAGCGAGAGGACCGGGGAGCTGTTTTTT

clone size: many
V gene: TRBV29-1
D gene: .
J gene: TRBJ2-1
CDR3 protein: CSVRQGGGEQFF
CDR3 DNA: TGCAGCGTTAGACAGGGCGGGGGTGAGCAGTTCTTC

clone size: few
V gene: TRBV24-1
D gene: TRBD2
J gene: TRBJ2-1
CDR3 protein: CATSDFPTGGSSYNEQFF
CDR3 DNA: TGTGCCACCAGTGATTTTCCGACGGGGGGGAGCTCCTACAATGAGCAGTTCTTC

clone size: .
V gene: TRBV12-3/TRBV12-4
D gene: .
J gene: TRBJ2-1
CDR3 protein: CASSFSVGEQFF
CDR3 DNA: TGTGCCAGCAGTTTTTCGGTCGGGGAGCAGTTCTTC